Given below is one T cell receptor beta chain in context. The antigen is undetermined. The protocol was immunoSEQ multiplex PCR, while the TCRdb copy is restricted to in-frame clones and leaves out a portion. Of about 5,000 clones listed, about 67% were seen once; the top ten hold around two fifths. The data stem from a study of CD8 T cell repertoires and HIV-1 epitope variants. Study as a whole: Each of Twenty-five Gag and Nef epitope peptides stimulated a separate culture. The baseline condition was 1M T cells left uncultured.

Germline-derived CDR1 and CDR2 are SQVTM and ANQGSEA. The germline V and J ends were trimmed by 7 bases and 5 bases, with 14 bases remaining between them. The CDR3 covers 12 residues. Sequencing input: cultured CD8+ T cells derived from PBMCs. The origin of this receptor is a male donor with HIV. The rearrangement links TRBV29-1 to TRBJ1-2; tentatively, D is TRBD1 (5 bases). In DNA, the CDR3 is TGCAGCGGGGCGGCAGGGAATTATGGCTACACCTTC. It specifies CSGAAGNYGYTF.